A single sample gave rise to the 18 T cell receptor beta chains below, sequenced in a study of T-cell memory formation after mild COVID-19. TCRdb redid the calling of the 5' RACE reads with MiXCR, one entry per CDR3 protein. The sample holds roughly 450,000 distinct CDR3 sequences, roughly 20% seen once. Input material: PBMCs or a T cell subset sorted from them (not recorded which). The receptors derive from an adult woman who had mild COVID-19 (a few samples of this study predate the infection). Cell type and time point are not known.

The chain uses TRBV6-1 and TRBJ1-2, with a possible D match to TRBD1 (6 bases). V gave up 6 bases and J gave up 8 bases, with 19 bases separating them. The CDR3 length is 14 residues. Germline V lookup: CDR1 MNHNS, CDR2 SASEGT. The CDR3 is CASSGEQGLRGYTF. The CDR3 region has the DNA TGTGCCAGCAGCGGGGAACAGGGTTTGAGGGGCTACACCTTC.

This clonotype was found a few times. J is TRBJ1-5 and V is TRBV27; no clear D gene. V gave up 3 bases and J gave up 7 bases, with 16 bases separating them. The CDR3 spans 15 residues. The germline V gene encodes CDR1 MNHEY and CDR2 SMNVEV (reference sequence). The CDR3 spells CASSLIGREGQPQHF. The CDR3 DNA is TGTGCCAGCAGTTTGATCGGGAGGGAGGGCCAGCCCCAGCATTTT.

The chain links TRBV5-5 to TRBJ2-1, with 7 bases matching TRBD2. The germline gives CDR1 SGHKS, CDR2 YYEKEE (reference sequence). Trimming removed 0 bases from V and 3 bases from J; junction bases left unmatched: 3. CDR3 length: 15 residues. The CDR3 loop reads CASSLGSGIYNEQFF. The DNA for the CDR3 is TGTGCCAGCAGCTTGGGAAGCGGGATCTACAATGAGCAGTTCTTC.

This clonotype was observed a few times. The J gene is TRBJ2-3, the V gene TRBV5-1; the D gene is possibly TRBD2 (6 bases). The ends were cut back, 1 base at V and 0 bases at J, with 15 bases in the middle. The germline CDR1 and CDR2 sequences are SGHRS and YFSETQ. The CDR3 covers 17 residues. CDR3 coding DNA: TGCGCCAGCAGCTTGACGGGAGTCCGGTCTAGCACAGATACGCAGTATTTT. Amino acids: CASSLTGVRSSTDTQYF.

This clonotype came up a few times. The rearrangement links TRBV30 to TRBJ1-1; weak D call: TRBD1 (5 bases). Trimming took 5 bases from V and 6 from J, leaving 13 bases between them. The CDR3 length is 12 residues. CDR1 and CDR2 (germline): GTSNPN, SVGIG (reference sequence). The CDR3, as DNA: TGTGCCTGGGAGCAGGGAAGGGCTGAAGCTTTCTTT. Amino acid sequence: CAWEQGRAEAFF.

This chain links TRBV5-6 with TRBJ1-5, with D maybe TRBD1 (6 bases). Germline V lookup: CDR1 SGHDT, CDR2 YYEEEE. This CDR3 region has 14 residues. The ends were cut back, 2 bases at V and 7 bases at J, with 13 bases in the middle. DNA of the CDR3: TGTGCCAGCAGCTTCCGGGACAACACGCAGCCCCAGCATTTT. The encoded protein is CASSFRDNTQPQHF.

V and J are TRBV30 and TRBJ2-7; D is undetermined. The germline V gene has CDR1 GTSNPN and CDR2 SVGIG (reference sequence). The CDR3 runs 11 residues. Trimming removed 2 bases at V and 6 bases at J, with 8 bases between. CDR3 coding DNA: TGTGCCTGGAGTATGTGGGGCGAGCAGTACTTC. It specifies CAWSMWGEQYF. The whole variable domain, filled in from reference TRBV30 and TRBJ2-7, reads SQTIHQWPATLVQPVGSPLSLECTVEGTSNPNLYWYRQAAGRGLQLLFYSVGIGQISSEVPQNLSASRPQDRQFILSSKKLLLSDSGFYLCAWSMWGEQYFGPGTRLTVT.

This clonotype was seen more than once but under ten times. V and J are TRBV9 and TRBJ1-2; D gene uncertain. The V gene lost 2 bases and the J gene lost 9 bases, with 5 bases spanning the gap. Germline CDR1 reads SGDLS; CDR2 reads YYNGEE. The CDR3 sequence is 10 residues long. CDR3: CASSVRSYTF. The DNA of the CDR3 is TGTGCCAGCAGCGTTCGAAGCTACACCTTC.

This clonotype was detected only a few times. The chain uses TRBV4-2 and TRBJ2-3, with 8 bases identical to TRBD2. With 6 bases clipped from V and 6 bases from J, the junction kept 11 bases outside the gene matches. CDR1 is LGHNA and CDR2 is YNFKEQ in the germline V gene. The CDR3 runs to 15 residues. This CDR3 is CASRRTGGGFDTQYF. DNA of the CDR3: TGTGCCAGCAGACGTACGGGGGGGGGCTTTGATACGCAGTATTTT.

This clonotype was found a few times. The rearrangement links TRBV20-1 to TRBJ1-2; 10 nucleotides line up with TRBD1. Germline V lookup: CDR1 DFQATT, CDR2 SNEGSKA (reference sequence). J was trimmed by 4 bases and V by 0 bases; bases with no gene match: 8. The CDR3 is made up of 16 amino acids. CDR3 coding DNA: TGCAGTGCTAGAGATGGGGGGACAGGGGATAGCTATGGCTACACCTTC. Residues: CSARDGGTGDSYGYTF.

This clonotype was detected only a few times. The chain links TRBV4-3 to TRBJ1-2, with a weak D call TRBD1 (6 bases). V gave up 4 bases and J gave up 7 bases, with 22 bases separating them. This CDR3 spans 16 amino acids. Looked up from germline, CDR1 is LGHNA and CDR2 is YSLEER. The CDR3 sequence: CASSPNAQGRGSGYTF. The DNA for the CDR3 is TGCGCCAGCAGCCCCAACGCCCAGGGGCGAGGAAGTGGCTACACCTTC.

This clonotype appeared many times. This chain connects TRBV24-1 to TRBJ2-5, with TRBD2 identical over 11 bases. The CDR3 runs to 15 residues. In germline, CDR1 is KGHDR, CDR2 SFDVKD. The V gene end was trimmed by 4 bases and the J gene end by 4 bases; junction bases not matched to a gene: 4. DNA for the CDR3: TGTGCCACCAGTGACGGCGGACTAGCGGGAGAGACCCAGTACTTC. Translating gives CATSDGGLAGETQYF.

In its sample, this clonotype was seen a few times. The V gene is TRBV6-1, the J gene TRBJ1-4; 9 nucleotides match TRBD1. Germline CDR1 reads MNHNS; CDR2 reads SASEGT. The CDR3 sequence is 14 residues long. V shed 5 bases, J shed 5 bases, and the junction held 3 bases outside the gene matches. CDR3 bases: TGTGCCAGCAGTTACAGGGGGCGCAATGAAAAACTGTTTTTT. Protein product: CASSYRGRNEKLFF.

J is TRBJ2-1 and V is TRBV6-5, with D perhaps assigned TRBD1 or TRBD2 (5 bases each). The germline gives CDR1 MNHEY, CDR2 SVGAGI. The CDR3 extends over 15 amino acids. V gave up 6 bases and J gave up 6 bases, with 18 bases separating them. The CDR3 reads CASSPMRGAGNEQFF. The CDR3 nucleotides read TGTGCCAGCAGCCCCATGAGGGGCGCGGGCAATGAGCAGTTCTTC.

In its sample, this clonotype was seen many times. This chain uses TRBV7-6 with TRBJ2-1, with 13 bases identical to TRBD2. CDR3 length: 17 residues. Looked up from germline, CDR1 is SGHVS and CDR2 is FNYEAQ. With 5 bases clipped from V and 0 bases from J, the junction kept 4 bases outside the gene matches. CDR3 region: CASSPRTSGSSYNEQFF. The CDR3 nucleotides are TGTGCCAGCAGCCCCCGGACTAGCGGGAGCTCCTACAATGAGCAGTTCTTC. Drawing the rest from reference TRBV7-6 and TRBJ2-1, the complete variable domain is GAGVSQSPRYKVTKRGQDVALRCDPISGHVSLYWYRQALGQGPEFLTYFNYEAQQDKSGLPNDRFSAERPEGSISTLTIQRTEQRDSAMYRCASSPRTSGSSYNEQFFGPGTRLTVL.

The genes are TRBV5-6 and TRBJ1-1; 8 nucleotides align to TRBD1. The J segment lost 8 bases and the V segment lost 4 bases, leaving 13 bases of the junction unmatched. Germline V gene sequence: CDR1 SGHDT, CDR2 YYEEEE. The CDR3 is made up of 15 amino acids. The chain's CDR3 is CASSTTGGTLPEAFF. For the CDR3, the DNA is TGTGCCAGCAGCACAACAGGGGGGACATTACCCGAAGCTTTCTTT. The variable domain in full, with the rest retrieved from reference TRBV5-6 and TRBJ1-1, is DAGVTQSPTHLIKTRGQQVTLRCSPKSGHDTVSWYQQALGQGPQFIFQYYEEEERQRGNFPDRFSGHQFPNYSSELNVNALLLGDSALYLCASSTTGGTLPEAFFGQGTRLTVV.

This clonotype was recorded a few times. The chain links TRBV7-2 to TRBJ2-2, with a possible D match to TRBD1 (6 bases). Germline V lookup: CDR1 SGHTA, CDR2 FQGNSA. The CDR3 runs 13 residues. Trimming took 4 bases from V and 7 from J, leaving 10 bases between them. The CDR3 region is CASSSGVLGELFF. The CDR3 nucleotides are TGTGCCAGCAGCTCAGGGGTTCTCGGGGAGCTGTTTTTT.

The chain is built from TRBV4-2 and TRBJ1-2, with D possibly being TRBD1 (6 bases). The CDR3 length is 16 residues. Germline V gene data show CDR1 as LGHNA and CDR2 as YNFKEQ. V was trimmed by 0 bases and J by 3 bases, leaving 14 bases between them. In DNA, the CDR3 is TGTGCCAGCAGCCAAGATGGGCGCCGGACAGACTATGGCTACACCTTC. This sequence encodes CASSQDGRRTDYGYTF.